The 16 T cell receptor beta chains presented below share a single source sample, sequenced in a study of blood T cell repertoires in COVID-19. The repertoire was sequenced with immunoSEQ multiplex PCR; TCRdb's copy has only in-frame clones and lacks some. The table shows about 310,000 clones, with about 85% occurring only once. Material for sequencing was PBMCs or T cells enriched from blood (not recorded which). These TCRs come from a young woman who had been exposed to COVID-19.

The chain uses TRBV5-4 and TRBJ1-1; 7 bases fit TRBD1. Germline trimming cut 2 bases from V and 4 bases from J; bases unmatched to any gene: 5. Germline V gene lookup returns CDR1 SGHNT and CDR2 YYREEE (reference sequence). This CDR3 spans 14 amino acids. The CDR3, as DNA: TGTGCCAGCAGCTTTGACAGGGTAGGCACTGAAGCTTTCTTT. Protein: CASSFDRVGTEAFF.

This chain links TRBV3-1 (or the pseudogene TRBV3-2) with TRBJ1-1, with D maybe TRBD1 (6 bases). This CDR3 comprises 14 residues. Trimming took 0 bases from V and 8 from J, leaving 13 bases between them. From germline, CDR1 is LGHDT and CDR2 YNNKEL (reference sequence). The CDR3 region is CASSQDPQGREAFF. CDR3 coding DNA: TGTGCCAGCAGCCAAGATCCACAGGGACGCGAAGCTTTCTTT.

The genes are TRBV14 and TRBJ2-5; 8 nucleotides match TRBD1. J was trimmed by 4 bases and V by 4 bases; bases with no gene match: 8. The CDR3 sequence is 15 residues long. CDR1 is SGHDN and CDR2 is FVKESK in the germline V gene. The DNA for the CDR3 is TGTGCCAGCAGCCCCCGGACAGGGTTCGGAGAGACCCAGTACTTC. Amino acid sequence: CASSPRTGFGETQYF.

The chain has TRBV6-5 and TRBJ1-2, with unresolved D. Trimming took off 3 bases at V and 10 bases at J, with 12 bases between the two ends. The CDR3 sequence is 12 residues long. Germline values: CDR1 MNHEY, CDR2 SVGAGI. CDR3 in DNA: TGTGCCAGCAGTTATGGAGATTTCGACTACACCTTC. Residues: CASSYGDFDYTF.

In its sample, this clone was seen once. The chain has TRBV30 and TRBJ2-5, with 7 nucleotides matching TRBD1. Germline loops: CDR1 GTSNPN, CDR2 SVGIG (reference sequence). Unmatched junction bases numbered 3, after V lost 4 bases and J lost 4 bases. The CDR3 contains 12 residues. The chain's CDR3 is CAWKGGTETQYF. CDR3 DNA sequence: TGTGCCTGGAAAGGGGGCACAGAGACCCAGTACTTC.

The genes are TRBV6-5 and TRBJ1-6; D may be TRBD1 (6 bases). This CDR3 is built from 14 residues. Germline values: CDR1 MNHEY, CDR2 SVGAGI. V was shortened by 11 bases and J by 6 bases, with 17 bases between the two germline ends. In DNA form, the CDR3 reads TGTGCCGGGCATACTACAGGGTCTAATTCACCCCTCCACTTT. The encoded protein is CAGHTTGSNSPLHF.

V is TRBV11-3 and J is TRBJ2-1; TRBD2 matches at 9 bases. After removal of 1 base from V and 7 bases from J, the junction contained 5 bases not matched to a gene. Germline V gives CDR1 SGHNT, CDR2 YENEEA. This CDR3 region has 15 residues. The CDR3 bases are TGTGCCAGCAGCTTAGGCGGGGGGGCTAGGAATGAGCAGTTCTTC. Its translation is CASSLGGGARNEQFF.

The V and J genes are TRBV5-1 and TRBJ2-7; 12 nucleotides match TRBD1. V dropped 4 bases and J dropped 6; count of bases not matched to a gene: 5. The CDR3 sequence is 14 residues long. CDR1 SGHRS and CDR2 YFSETQ come from the germline V gene. The CDR3 spells CASSHRDRGPEQYF. In DNA, the CDR3 is TGCGCCAGCAGCCACCGGGACAGGGGGCCCGAGCAGTACTTC. The whole variable domain, remainder taken from reference TRBV5-1 and TRBJ2-7, is KAGVTQTPRYLIKTRGQQVTLSCSPISGHRSVSWYQQTPGQGLQFLFEYFSETQRNKGNFPGRFSGRQFSNSRSEMNVSTLELGDSALYLCASSHRDRGPEQYFGPGTRLTVT.

The V gene is TRBV2, the J gene TRBJ2-3; 7 bases line up with TRBD2. Germline CDR1 is SNHLY and CDR2 is FYNNEI. With V trimmed by 7 bases and J by 3 bases, 7 bases remained unmatched. The CDR3 spans 14 residues. CDR3 residues: CASKGDSGTDTQYF. CDR3 DNA: TGTGCCAGCAAGGGTGATAGCGGGACAGATACGCAGTATTTT.

The CDR3 protein is CASSPQENTEAFF. The DNA of the CDR3 is TGTGCCAGCAGCCCACAGGAGAACACTGAAGCTTTCTTT. V gene TRBV7-2 combines with J gene TRBJ1-1; a possible D gene is TRBD1 (5 bases). The germline CDR1 and CDR2 sequences are SGHTA and FQGNSA. This CDR3 contains 13 residues. V dropped 5 bases and J dropped 1 base, with 8 bases sitting between them.

The V call is TRBV19, the J call TRBJ1-2, with TRBD1 identical over 9 bases. The CDR3 is 15 residues long. After removal of 6 bases from V and 5 bases from J, the junction contained 10 bases not matched to a gene. Germline CDR1 LNHDA, CDR2 SQIVND (reference sequence). The CDR3, as DNA: TGTGCCAGTAGAACACAGGGGGCGCACCTTTATGGCTACACCTTC. This sequence encodes CASRTQGAHLYGYTF.

The V gene is TRBV3-1 (or the pseudogene TRBV3-2), the J gene TRBJ1-1, with D tentatively TRBD1 (6 bases). V lost 1 base, J lost 1 base, and 10 bases lay in between. CDR3 size: 15 residues. CDR1 and CDR2 (germline): LGHDT, YNNKEL (reference sequence). CDR3 sequence: CASSQGDRWNTEAFF. The CDR3 nucleotides read TGTGCCAGCAGCCAAGGTGACAGGTGGAACACTGAAGCTTTCTTT.

V usage is TRBV12-3 or TRBV12-4 and J usage is TRBJ1-1; no clear D gene. Trimming cost V 5 bases and J 0 bases, with 7 bases left between them. CDR3 length equals 13 residues. The CDR3: CASSGRMNTEAFF. The CDR3, as DNA: TGTGCCAGCAGTGGCCGTATGAACACTGAAGCTTTCTTT.

The CDR3 DNA reads TGTGCCAGTCTTCGCGGGACGGGTGACACCGGGGAGCTGTTTTTT. It specifies CASLRGTGDTGELFF. The V gene is TRBV9, the J gene TRBJ2-2; perhaps TRBD2 as D (6 bases). CDR1 is SGDLS and CDR2 is YYNGEE in the germline V gene. The CDR3 is made up of 15 amino acids. Trimming took off 8 bases at V and 3 bases at J, with 17 bases between the two ends.

This clone was counted ten times or more. The rearrangement uses TRBV5-4 and TRBJ1-1; no reliable D call. The V gene lost 0 bases and the J gene lost 3 bases, with 9 bases spanning the gap. Germline assignment: CDR1 SGHNT and CDR2 YYREEE (reference sequence). This CDR3 has 14 amino acids. CDR3 protein: CASSLDGGYTEAFF. CDR3 nucleotides: TGTGCCAGCAGCTTGGATGGAGGGTACACTGAAGCTTTCTTT.

This clone has ten or more counts. The sample holds other DNA sequences that translate to the same CDR3. The chain carries TRBV28 and TRBJ1-4; the D is unclear. There are 12 residues in the CDR3. Germline-derived CDR1 and CDR2 are MDHEN and SYDVKM. The V end lost 6 bases, the J end lost 4 bases, and 6 bases lay between the germline ends. The CDR3 sequence is CASRGSNEKLFF. CDR3 nucleotide sequence: TGTGCCAGCAGGGGGAGTAATGAAAAACTGTTTTTT.